This is a list of T cell receptor beta chains from one sample in a study of shared clonotypes between healthy human individuals. Clones were read by immunoSEQ multiplex PCR, and TCRdb kept only the in-frame ones, dropping some. This sample has roughly 2.4 million clones, with approximately 95% found just once. The source material was naive CD4+ T cells sorted from blood. The receptor set was obtained from a man younger than 30 in good health. Both conserved end residues are part of each CDR3. The D gene is left open where the match is weak. For some rows the clone size is stated as once, few or many, or as a class when expanded; others skip it.

J gene: TRBJ2-6; V gene: TRBV11-1; clone size: NA; D gene: TRBD2; CDR3 DNA: TGTGCCAGCACCCCCCGGCTAGCGGTCTCAATTGGGGCCAACGTCCTGACTTTC; CDR3 protein: CASTPRLAVSIGANVLTF
J gene: TRBJ1-2; V gene: TRBV6-5; clone size: once; D gene: TRBD1; CDR3 DNA: TGTGCCAGCAGTCAGACAGGGGCCGTCCCTGGCTACACCTTC; CDR3 protein: CASSQTGAVPGYTF
J gene: TRBJ2-7; V gene: TRBV18; clone size: few; D gene: NA; CDR3 DNA: TGTGCCAGCTCACCACAGGGTAACGAGCAGTACTTC; CDR3 protein: CASSPQGNEQYF
J gene: TRBJ1-1; V gene: TRBV30; clone size: NA; D gene: NA; CDR3 DNA: TGTGCCTGGAGTGAAGGACAGAGGAACACTGAAGCTTTCTTT; CDR3 protein: CAWSEGQRNTEAFF
J gene: TRBJ2-1; V gene: TRBV6-5; clone size: NA; D gene: TRBD1; CDR3 DNA: TGTGCCAGCAGTTACGGGGGACAGGGGGCAAAGAATGAGCAGTTCTTC; CDR3 protein: CASSYGGQGAKNEQFF
J gene: TRBJ1-5; V gene: TRBV28; clone size: once; D gene: NA; CDR3 DNA: TGTGCCAGCAGTACCGAGGGACTTCAGCCCCAGCATTTT; CDR3 protein: CASSTEGLQPQHF
J gene: TRBJ2-7; V gene: TRBV25-1; clone size: once; D gene: NA; CDR3 DNA: TGTGCCAGCAGTGAATTCGGGACCTACGAGCAGTACTTC; CDR3 protein: CASSEFGTYEQYF
J gene: TRBJ1-6; V gene: TRBV5-4; clone size: NA; D gene: NA; CDR3 DNA: TGTGCCAGCAGCTTTGGGCTGCACTCACCCCTCCACTTT; CDR3 protein: CASSFGLHSPLHF
J gene: TRBJ1-1; V gene: TRBV5-1; clone size: once; D gene: NA; CDR3 DNA: TGCGCCAGCAGCTTAGGTCCGGGGAACACTGAAGCTTTCTTT; CDR3 protein: CASSLGPGNTEAFF
J gene: TRBJ2-7; V gene: TRBV5-1; clone size: NA; D gene: TRBD1; CDR3 DNA: TGCGCCAGCAGGGGGTTCCGGGACAGAACCTACGAGCAGTACTTC; CDR3 protein: CASRGFRDRTYEQYF
J gene: TRBJ1-1; V gene: TRBV5-4; clone size: NA; D gene: TRBD1; CDR3 DNA: TGTGCCAGCAGCGCGGGACAGTCTCTGAACACTGAAGCTTTCTTT; CDR3 protein: CASSAGQSLNTEAFF
J gene: TRBJ2-7; V gene: TRBV2; clone size: NA; D gene: NA; CDR3 DNA: TGTGCCAGCCAAAGGGTCCCTCCCGGGCTTGGGGAGTACGAGCAGTACTTC; CDR3 protein: CASQRVPPGLGEYEQYF
J gene: TRBJ2-7; V gene: TRBV30; clone size: once; D gene: TRBD1; CDR3 DNA: TGTGCCTGGAACTTTCAGGGGGCGTCTTCCTACGAGCAGTACTTC; CDR3 protein: CAWNFQGASSYEQYF
J gene: TRBJ2-7; V gene: TRBV7-2; clone size: NA; D gene: TRBD2; CDR3 DNA: TGTGCCAGCAGCTTAAAGCCCCGACTAGCGGGAGGCGAGCAGTACTTC; CDR3 protein: CASSLKPRLAGGEQYF
J gene: TRBJ2-7; V gene: TRBV6-1; clone size: NA; D gene: TRBD1; CDR3 DNA: TGTGCCAGCAAGGGACAGGGTGTCTACGAGCAGTACTTC; CDR3 protein: CASKGQGVYEQYF
J gene: TRBJ1-1; V gene: TRBV19; clone size: few; D gene: TRBD1; CDR3 DNA: TGTGCCAGTAGTAGACCCAGGGGGATGAACACTGAAGCTTTCTTT; CDR3 protein: CASSRPRGMNTEAFF
J gene: TRBJ2-5; V gene: TRBV18; clone size: NA; D gene: NA; CDR3 DNA: TGTGCCAGCTCACCGGACACTCTCTCGGAGACCCAGTACTTC; CDR3 protein: CASSPDTLSETQYF
J gene: TRBJ1-1; V gene: TRBV6-6; clone size: NA; D gene: TRBD1; CDR3 DNA: TGTGCCAGCAGGCCGGGACAGTTTAACACTGAAGCTTTCTTT; CDR3 protein: CASRPGQFNTEAFF
J gene: TRBJ1-1; V gene: TRBV25-1; clone size: NA; D gene: NA; CDR3 DNA: TGTGCCAGCAAAGGGGGACGGTACACTGAAGCTTTCTTT; CDR3 protein: CASKGGRYTEAFF
J gene: TRBJ1-2; V gene: TRBV15; clone size: NA; D gene: NA; CDR3 DNA: TGTGCCACCAGCAGCGCTAACTATGGCTACACCTTC; CDR3 protein: CATSSANYGYTF
J gene: TRBJ1-2; V gene: TRBV29-1; clone size: NA; D gene: NA; CDR3 DNA: TGCAGCGTTGGCGGGGTGAACTATGGCTACACCTTC; CDR3 protein: CSVGGVNYGYTF
J gene: TRBJ1-5; V gene: TRBV5-8; clone size: NA; D gene: NA; CDR3 DNA: TGTGCCAGCATCGCGTATATTGGCAATCAGCCCCAGCATTTT; CDR3 protein: CASIAYIGNQPQHF
J gene: TRBJ1-1; V gene: TRBV5-1; clone size: NA; D gene: NA; CDR3 DNA: TGCGCCAGCAGCTTGGCCCTTGGTGGGAACACTGAAGCTTTCTTT; CDR3 protein: CASSLALGGNTEAFF
J gene: TRBJ1-1; V gene: TRBV27; clone size: NA; D gene: TRBD1; CDR3 DNA: TGTGCCAGCAGTTTATTCCGGGACAGGGGCCTTTCACGAGAGATGAACACTGAAGCTTTCTTT; CDR3 protein: CASSLFRDRGLSREMNTEAFF
J gene: TRBJ2-6; V gene: TRBV2; clone size: NA; D gene: NA; CDR3 DNA: TGTGCCAGCAGTGGGCCAAGGGGGGGCCCGGGCTCTGGGGCCAACGTCCTGACTTTC; CDR3 protein: CASSGPRGGPGSGANVLTF
J gene: TRBJ2-3; V gene: TRBV30; clone size: once; D gene: NA; CDR3 DNA: TGTGCCTGGAGCTTACTGGGCAGGGCGCAGACAGATACGCAGTATTTT; CDR3 protein: CAWSLLGRAQTDTQYF
J gene: TRBJ2-3; V gene: TRBV18; clone size: NA; D gene: NA; CDR3 DNA: TGTGCCAGCTCACCACCGCTAGATCCGGACGATACGCAGTATTTT; CDR3 protein: CASSPPLDPDDTQYF
J gene: TRBJ2-2; V gene: TRBV5-1; clone size: NA; D gene: NA; CDR3 DNA: TGCGCCAGCAGCTTGGGGCAGACCGGGGAGCTGTTTTTT; CDR3 protein: CASSLGQTGELFF
J gene: TRBJ1-5; V gene: TRBV28; clone size: NA; D gene: NA; CDR3 DNA: TGTGCCAGCAGTTTAGGGCAGGGCAGTCAGCCCCAGCATTTT; CDR3 protein: CASSLGQGSQPQHF
J gene: TRBJ1-1; V gene: TRBV28; clone size: NA; D gene: NA; CDR3 DNA: TGTGCCAGCAGTTTGGCCGGCATGAACACTGAAGCTTTCTTT; CDR3 protein: CASSLAGMNTEAFF
J gene: TRBJ2-5; V gene: TRBV7-7; clone size: NA; D gene: NA; CDR3 DNA: TGTGCTAGCAGCCCCGGATTGGGGGCGGGTCGAGAGACCCAGTACTTC; CDR3 protein: CASSPGLGAGRETQYF
J gene: TRBJ2-3; V gene: TRBV6-5; clone size: NA; D gene: NA; CDR3 DNA: TGTGCCAGCAGTTACCATCACACAGATACGCAGTATTTT; CDR3 protein: CASSYHHTDTQYF
J gene: TRBJ2-3; V gene: TRBV6-1; clone size: once; D gene: NA; CDR3 DNA: TGTGCCAGCAGTGAAAATGATTACTCAGATACGCAGTATTTT; CDR3 protein: CASSENDYSDTQYF
J gene: TRBJ1-2; V gene: TRBV5-5; clone size: once; D gene: NA; CDR3 DNA: TGTGCCAGCAGCTTGCCGGGATCCTATGGCTACACCTTC; CDR3 protein: CASSLPGSYGYTF
J gene: TRBJ1-4; V gene: TRBV19; clone size: NA; D gene: TRBD1; CDR3 DNA: TGTGCCAGTAGTAGAAGGACAGGCTCGAATGAAAAACTGTTTTTT; CDR3 protein: CASSRRTGSNEKLFF
J gene: TRBJ2-5; V gene: TRBV7-2; clone size: NA; D gene: NA; CDR3 DNA: TGTGCCAGCAGCCTGTGGGCCCCAGAGACCCAGTACTTC; CDR3 protein: CASSLWAPETQYF
J gene: TRBJ1-5; V gene: TRBV5-8; clone size: NA; D gene: NA; CDR3 DNA: TGTGCCAGCAGCCCGGGACCGTACAATCAGCCCCAGCATTTT; CDR3 protein: CASSPGPYNQPQHF
J gene: TRBJ1-5; V gene: TRBV6-4; clone size: NA; D gene: NA; CDR3 DNA: TGTGCCAGCAGTGTACAGGGCGGTCAGCCCCAGCATTTT; CDR3 protein: CASSVQGGQPQHF
J gene: TRBJ2-1; V gene: TRBV6-4; clone size: NA; D gene: TRBD2; CDR3 DNA: TGTGCCAGCAGTCAAGGACTAGCGATCACCTACAATGAGCAGTTCTTC; CDR3 protein: CASSQGLAITYNEQFF
J gene: TRBJ2-7; V gene: TRBV5-1; clone size: NA; D gene: TRBD2; CDR3 DNA: TGCGCCAGCAGCTCAGCGGGACTAGCGGGGGGTGAGCAGTACTTC; CDR3 protein: CASSSAGLAGGEQYF
J gene: TRBJ1-4; V gene: TRBV7-9; clone size: NA; D gene: TRBD1; CDR3 DNA: TGTGCCAGCAGCTGGACAGGGGGGTTGGTCGAAAAACTGTTTTTT; CDR3 protein: CASSWTGGLVEKLFF
J gene: TRBJ2-7; V gene: TRBV10-2; clone size: NA; D gene: TRBD1; CDR3 DNA: TGCGCCAGCAGTGAAGGGGACAGCTACGAGCAGTACTTC; CDR3 protein: CASSEGDSYEQYF
J gene: TRBJ1-6; V gene: TRBV10-3; clone size: NA; D gene: NA; CDR3 DNA: TGTGCCACCGGGGCAGGAACCGATTCACCCCTCCACTTT; CDR3 protein: CATGAGTDSPLHF
J gene: TRBJ2-7; V gene: TRBV11-2; clone size: NA; D gene: TRBD2; CDR3 DNA: TGTGCCAGCAGCTTAGGAACTAGCGGGAGTAGGGGCGAGCAGTACTTC; CDR3 protein: CASSLGTSGSRGEQYF
J gene: TRBJ2-5; V gene: TRBV5-1; clone size: NA; D gene: TRBD2; CDR3 DNA: TGCGCCAGCAGCCAATGGGGAGAAGGCGGGACTAGCAACCAAGAGACCCAGTACTTC; CDR3 protein: CASSQWGEGGTSNQETQYF
J gene: TRBJ2-7; V gene: TRBV10-1; clone size: NA; D gene: NA; CDR3 DNA: TGCGCCAGCAGTCAAGACAGGTCCTACGAGCAGTACTTC; CDR3 protein: CASSQDRSYEQYF
J gene: TRBJ2-5; V gene: TRBV6-1; clone size: NA; D gene: NA; CDR3 DNA: TGTGCCAGCAGTGAAGCAAACTGGACCCCCGAGCCGGAGACCCAGTACTTC; CDR3 protein: CASSEANWTPEPETQYF